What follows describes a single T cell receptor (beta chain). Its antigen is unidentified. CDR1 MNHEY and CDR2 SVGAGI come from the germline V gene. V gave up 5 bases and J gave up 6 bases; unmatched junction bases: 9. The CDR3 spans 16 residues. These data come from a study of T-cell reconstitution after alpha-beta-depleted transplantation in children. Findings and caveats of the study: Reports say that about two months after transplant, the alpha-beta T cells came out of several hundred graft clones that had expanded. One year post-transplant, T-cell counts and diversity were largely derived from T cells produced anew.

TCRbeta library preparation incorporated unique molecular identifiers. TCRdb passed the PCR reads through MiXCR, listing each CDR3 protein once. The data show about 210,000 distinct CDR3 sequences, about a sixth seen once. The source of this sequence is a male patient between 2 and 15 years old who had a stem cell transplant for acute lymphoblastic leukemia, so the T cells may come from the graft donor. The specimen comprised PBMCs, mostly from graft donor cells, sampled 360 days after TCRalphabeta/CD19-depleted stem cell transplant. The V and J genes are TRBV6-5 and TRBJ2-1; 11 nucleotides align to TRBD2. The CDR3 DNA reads TGTGCCAGCAGTCGTCGCGTAGCGGGGGGGCCCAATGAGCAGTTCTTC. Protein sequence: CASSRRVAGGPNEQFF.